This TCR beta chain was found in a study of shared clonotypes between healthy human individuals. Study as a whole: The cohort comprised two women and a few men. Their ages spanned 18 to 49 years. Study-wide results and caveats: Some clonotypes were shared by all four sorted-subset donors, while others were not shared. The non-shared ones had lower generation probabilities than the shared ones.

The germline V gene encodes CDR1 SNHLY and CDR2 FYNNEI. The CDR3 contains 12 residues. V shed 6 bases and J shed 2 bases, with 5 bases lying between them. Each subset's genomic DNA was split evenly across several immunoSEQ plates. Original methodology: Sequence data from immunoSEQ were junction-only and lacked quality scores; consequently, filtering differed. Produced via immunoSEQ multiplex PCR; TCRdb's table is partial and in-frame only. That table furnishes V, J and clone size, whereas the DNA furnished D and trimming. In the table there are approximately 2.5 million clones, just over 90% of which are singletons. This clone turned up a few times. Its antigen is currently unknown. This CDR3 is also generated by other DNA sequences in the sample.

This clonotype was sampled from a man in his late teens or twenties in good health. The sample was naive CD4+ T cells sorted from blood. Subset here: CD45RA+ positively selected. V usage is TRBV2 and J usage is TRBJ1-5; D is unclear. CDR3 residues: CASRGGNQPQHF. CDR3 nucleotide sequence: TGTGCCAGCAGGGGTGGCAATCAGCCCCAGCATTTT.